These T cell receptor beta chains were read from a single sample in a study of cytomegalovirus exposure and HLA in healthy donors. Only in-frame clones appear in the TCRdb table, and some are missing; sequencing was by immunoSEQ multiplex PCR. The sample includes about 150,000 clones, about 88% of them seen just once. The sample consisted of PBMCs. Receptors were obtained from a woman under 30 in good health and CMV-seronegative. CDR3s include the opening cysteine and the closing phenylalanine or tryptophan. The D gene is left open where the match is weak. Size is stated for part of the rows, as once, few or many counts, or as a class when the clone is expanded.

v_call	d_call	clone_size	j_call	cdr3_aa	cdr3_nt
TRBV11-2	-	-	TRBJ2-3	CASSLETGHLTDTQYF	TGTGCCAGCAGCTTAGAAACGGGACATCTCACAGATACGCAGTATTTT
TRBV5-4	-	-	TRBJ2-3	CASSLELAASTDTQYF	TGTGCCAGCAGCTTGGAACTAGCTGCTAGCACAGATACGCAGTATTTT
TRBV7-3	TRBD2	-	TRBJ2-3	CASSMPRATSGSSDTQYF	TGTGCCAGCAGCATGCCGCGGGCGACTAGCGGGAGCTCCGATACGCAGTATTTT
TRBV9	TRBD2	-	TRBJ2-1	CASSVGIAGRNNEQFF	TGTGCCAGCAGCGTAGGAATAGCGGGACGTAACAATGAGCAGTTCTTC
TRBV9	-	-	TRBJ1-3	CASSVEAGSSGNTIYF	TGTGCCAGCAGCGTAGAGGCAGGCTCCTCTGGAAACACCATATATTTT
TRBV4-1	-	-	TRBJ2-7	CASSQDLEWAYEQYF	TGCGCCAGCAGCCAAGATCTGGAGTGGGCCTACGAGCAGTACTTC
TRBV5-1	-	-	TRBJ2-3	CASSTGLEGGGTDTQYF	TGCGCCAGCAGCACAGGACTAGAGGGGGGGGGCACAGATACGCAGTATTTT
TRBV5-5	-	-	TRBJ2-3	CASSSKGLTDTQYF	TGTGCCAGCAGCTCCAAGGGGTTGACAGATACGCAGTATTTT
TRBV10-2	TRBD1	-	TRBJ2-7	CASRETGSSYEQYF	TGCGCCAGCAGAGAGACAGGGAGCTCCTACGAGCAGTACTTC
TRBV7-9	TRBD1	-	TRBJ2-7	CASSFGDRDRAYEQYF	TGTGCCAGCAGCTTTGGCGACCGGGACAGAGCCTACGAGCAGTACTTC
TRBV9	TRBD2	-	TRBJ2-1	CASSVDGGSRTLSYNEQFF	TGTGCCAGCAGCGTAGACGGGGGGTCGAGGACCCTTTCCTACAATGAGCAGTTCTTC
TRBV5-1	TRBD2	few	TRBJ2-1	CASSPLAGNNEQFF	TGCGCCAGCAGCCCTCTAGCGGGGAACAATGAGCAGTTCTTC
TRBV28	TRBD1	-	TRBJ1-5	CASSFHGTGRNQPQHF	TGTGCCAGCAGTTTCCACGGGACAGGTCGAAATCAGCCCCAGCATTTT
TRBV7-3	-	once	TRBJ2-1	CASSLEGDEQFF	TGTGCCAGCAGCTTGGAGGGAGATGAGCAGTTCTTC
TRBV10-1	-	-	TRBJ2-1	CASSDPDGGHSYNEQFF	TGCGCCAGCAGTGATCCTGACGGGGGTCACTCCTACAATGAGCAGTTCTTC
TRBV28	-	-	TRBJ1-3	CATLTRWGNTIYF	TGTGCCACATTGACACGTTGGGGAAACACCATATATTTT
TRBV5-1	-	-	TRBJ2-7	CASSLDREYEQYF	TGCGCCAGCAGCTTGGACAGGGAATACGAGCAGTACTTC
TRBV7-2	-	-	TRBJ2-7	CASSLVIHEQYF	TGTGCCAGCAGCTTAGTAATCCACGAGCAGTACTTC
TRBV11-3	-	once	TRBJ2-3	CASSLFTDTQYF	TGTGCCAGCAGCCTTTTTACAGATACGCAGTATTTT
TRBV5-1	-	-	TRBJ2-3	CASSRITRGDGTDTQYF	TGCGCCAGCAGCCGCATTACTAGAGGTGACGGCACAGATACGCAGTATTTT
TRBV28	TRBD1	-	TRBJ2-3	CASRNRGSTDTQYF	TGTGCCAGCAGGAACAGGGGTAGCACAGATACGCAGTATTTT
TRBV4-3	TRBD2	-	TRBJ2-3	CASSQPPLAGGPWFPDTQYF	TGCGCCAGCAGCCAACCACCCCTAGCGGGGGGGCCCTGGTTCCCAGATACGCAGTATTTT
TRBV15	-	once	TRBJ2-5	CATSIRTRVVQETQYF	TGTGCCACCAGCATCAGAACCAGGGTAGTCCAAGAGACCCAGTACTTC
TRBV6-6	-	once	TRBJ1-4	CASSNQGLLFF	TGTGCCAGCAGTAATCAGGGTTTACTGTTTTTT
TRBV4-3	-	once	TRBJ2-3	CASSRLTGTTSTDTQYF	TGCGCCAGCAGCCGCCTGACCGGGACAACTAGCACAGATACGCAGTATTTT